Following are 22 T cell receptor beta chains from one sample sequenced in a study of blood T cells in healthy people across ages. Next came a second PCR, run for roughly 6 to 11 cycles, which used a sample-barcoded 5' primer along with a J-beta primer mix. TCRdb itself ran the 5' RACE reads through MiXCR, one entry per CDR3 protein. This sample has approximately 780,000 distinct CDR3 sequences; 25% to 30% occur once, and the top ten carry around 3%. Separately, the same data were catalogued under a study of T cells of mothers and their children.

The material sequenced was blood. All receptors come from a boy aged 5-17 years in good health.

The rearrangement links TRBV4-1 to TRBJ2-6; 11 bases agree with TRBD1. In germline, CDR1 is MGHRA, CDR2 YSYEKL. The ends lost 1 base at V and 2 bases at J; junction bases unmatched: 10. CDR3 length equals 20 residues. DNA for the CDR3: TGCGCCAGCAGCCAAGGACCAACAGGACAGGGGGCTCCTGGGGCCAACGTCCTGACTTTC. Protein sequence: CASSQGPTGQGAPGANVLTF.

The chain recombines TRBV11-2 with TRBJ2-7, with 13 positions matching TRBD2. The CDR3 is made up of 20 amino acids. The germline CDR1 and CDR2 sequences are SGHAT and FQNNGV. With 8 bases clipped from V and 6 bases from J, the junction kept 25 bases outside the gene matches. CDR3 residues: CASGLRDVTSGGPQPSEQYF. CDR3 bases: TGTGCCAGCGGCCTCCGGGATGTGACTAGCGGGGGGCCCCAGCCCAGCGAGCAGTACTTC.

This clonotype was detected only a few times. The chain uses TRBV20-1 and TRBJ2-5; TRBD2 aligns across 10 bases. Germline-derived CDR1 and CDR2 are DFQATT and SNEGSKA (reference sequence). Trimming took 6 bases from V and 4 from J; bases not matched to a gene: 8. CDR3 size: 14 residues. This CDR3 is CSAFPGTSAETQYF. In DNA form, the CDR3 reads TGCAGTGCCTTCCCCGGGACTAGCGCAGAGACCCAGTACTTC.

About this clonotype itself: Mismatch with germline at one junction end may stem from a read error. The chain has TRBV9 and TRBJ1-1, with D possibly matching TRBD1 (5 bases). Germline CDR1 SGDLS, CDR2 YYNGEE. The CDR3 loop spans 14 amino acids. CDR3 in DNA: TGTGCCAGCAGCGTAGGGGCAGGGAGGGCTGAAGCTCTCTTT. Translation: CASSVGAGRAEALF.

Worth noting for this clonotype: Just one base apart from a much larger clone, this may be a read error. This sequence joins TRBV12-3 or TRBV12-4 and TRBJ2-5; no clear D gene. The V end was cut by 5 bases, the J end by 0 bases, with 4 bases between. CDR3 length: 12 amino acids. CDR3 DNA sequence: TGTGCCAGCAGTGAGGACCAAGAGACCCAGTACTTC. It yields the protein CASSEDQETQYF.

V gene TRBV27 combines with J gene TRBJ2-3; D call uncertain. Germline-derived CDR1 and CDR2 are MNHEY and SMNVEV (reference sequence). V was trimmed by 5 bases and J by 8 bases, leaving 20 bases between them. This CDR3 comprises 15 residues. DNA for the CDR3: TGTGCCAGCAGTGCCCAAGCTATGTGGGTGGGTACGCAGTATTTT. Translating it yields CASSAQAMWVGTQYF.

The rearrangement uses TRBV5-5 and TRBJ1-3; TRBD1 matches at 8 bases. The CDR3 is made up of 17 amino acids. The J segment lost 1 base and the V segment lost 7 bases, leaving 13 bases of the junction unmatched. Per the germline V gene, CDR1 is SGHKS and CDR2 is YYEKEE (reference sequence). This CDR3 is CASHTGTGLFSGNTIYF. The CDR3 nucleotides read TGTGCCAGCCATACCGGGACAGGCCTTTTTTCTGGAAACACCATATATTTT.

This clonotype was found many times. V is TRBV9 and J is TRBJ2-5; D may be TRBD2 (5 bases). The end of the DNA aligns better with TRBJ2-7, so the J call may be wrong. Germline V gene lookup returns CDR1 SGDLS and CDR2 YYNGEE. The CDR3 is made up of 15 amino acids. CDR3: CASSANSEAAYEQYF. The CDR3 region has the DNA TGTGCCAGCAGTGCCAACTCGGAGGCAGCCTACGAGCAGTACTTC.

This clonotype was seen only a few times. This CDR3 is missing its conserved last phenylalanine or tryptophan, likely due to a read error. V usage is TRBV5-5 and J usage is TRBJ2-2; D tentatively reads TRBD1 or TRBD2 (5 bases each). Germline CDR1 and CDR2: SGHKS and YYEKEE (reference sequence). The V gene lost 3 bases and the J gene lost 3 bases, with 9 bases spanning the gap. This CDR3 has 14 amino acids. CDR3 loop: CASSYQGDTGELFL. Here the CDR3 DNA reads TGTGCCAGCAGCTATCAGGGAGACACCGGGGAGCTGTTTCTT.

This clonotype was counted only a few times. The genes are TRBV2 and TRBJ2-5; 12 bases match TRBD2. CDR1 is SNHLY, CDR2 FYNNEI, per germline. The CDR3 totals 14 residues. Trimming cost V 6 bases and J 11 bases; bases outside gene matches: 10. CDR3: CASRRLAGAEGQYF. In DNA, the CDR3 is TGTGCCAGCAGAAGACTAGCGGGGGCCGAGGGGCAGTACTTC. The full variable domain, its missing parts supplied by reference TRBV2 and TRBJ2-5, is EPEVTQTPSHQVTQMGQEVILRCVPISNHLYFYWYRQILGQKVEFLVSFYNNEISEKSEIFDDQFSVERPDGSNFTLKIRSTKLEDSAMYFCASRRLAGAEGQYFGPGTRLLVL.

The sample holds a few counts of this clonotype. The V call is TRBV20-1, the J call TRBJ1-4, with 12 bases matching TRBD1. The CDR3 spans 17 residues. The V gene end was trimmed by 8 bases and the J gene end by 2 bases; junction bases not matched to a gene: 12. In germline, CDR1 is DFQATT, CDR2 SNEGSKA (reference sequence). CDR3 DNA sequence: TGCAGTTGGATTTTGGGACAGGGGGCTTCGACTAATGAAAAACTGTTTTTT. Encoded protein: CSWILGQGASTNEKLFF.

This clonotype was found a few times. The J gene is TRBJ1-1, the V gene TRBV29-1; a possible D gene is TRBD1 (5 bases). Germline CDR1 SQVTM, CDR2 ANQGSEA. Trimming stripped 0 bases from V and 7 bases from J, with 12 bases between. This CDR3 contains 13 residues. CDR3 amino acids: CSVEDRGRGEAFF. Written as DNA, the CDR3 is TGCAGCGTTGAAGACAGAGGGAGGGGTGAAGCTTTCTTT.

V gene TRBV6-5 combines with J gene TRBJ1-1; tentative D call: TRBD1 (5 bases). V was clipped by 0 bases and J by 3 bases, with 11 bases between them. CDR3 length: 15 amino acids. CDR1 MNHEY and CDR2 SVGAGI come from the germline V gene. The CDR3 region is CASSYSTMGHTEAFF. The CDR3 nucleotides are TGTGCCAGCAGTTACTCAACGATGGGGCACACTGAAGCTTTCTTT.

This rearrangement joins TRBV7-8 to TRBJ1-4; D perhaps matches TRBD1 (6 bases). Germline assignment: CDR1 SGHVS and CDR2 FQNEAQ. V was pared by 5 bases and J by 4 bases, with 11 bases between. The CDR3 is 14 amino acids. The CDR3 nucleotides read TGTGCCAGCAGCACAACAGGGTTTAATGAAAAACTGTTTTTT. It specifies CASSTTGFNEKLFF.

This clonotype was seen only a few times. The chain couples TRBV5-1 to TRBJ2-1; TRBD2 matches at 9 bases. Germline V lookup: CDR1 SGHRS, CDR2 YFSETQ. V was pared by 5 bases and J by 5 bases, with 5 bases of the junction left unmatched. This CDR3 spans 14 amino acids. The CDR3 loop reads CASSEVAGDNEQFF. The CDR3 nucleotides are TGCGCCAGCAGTGAGGTAGCGGGGGACAATGAGCAGTTCTTC.

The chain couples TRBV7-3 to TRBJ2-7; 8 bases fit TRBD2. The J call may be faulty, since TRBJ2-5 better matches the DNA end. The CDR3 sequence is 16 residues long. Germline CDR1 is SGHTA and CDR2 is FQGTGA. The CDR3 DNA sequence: TGTGCCAGCAGCTCGACCCCCGGGACTAGTCGAGAGACCCAGTACTTC. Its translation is CASSSTPGTSRETQYF.

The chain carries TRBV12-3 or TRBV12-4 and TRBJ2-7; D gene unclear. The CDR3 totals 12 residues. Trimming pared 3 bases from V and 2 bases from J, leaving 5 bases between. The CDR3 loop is CASSFEPYEQYF. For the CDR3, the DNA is TGTGCCAGCAGTTTTGAACCCTACGAGCAGTACTTC.

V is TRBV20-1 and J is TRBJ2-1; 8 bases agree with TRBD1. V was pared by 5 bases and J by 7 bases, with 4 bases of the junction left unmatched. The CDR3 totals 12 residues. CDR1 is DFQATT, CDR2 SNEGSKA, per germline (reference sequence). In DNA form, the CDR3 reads TGCAGTGCTCCCCGACAGGGGAATGAGCAGTTCTTC. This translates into CSAPRQGNEQFF.

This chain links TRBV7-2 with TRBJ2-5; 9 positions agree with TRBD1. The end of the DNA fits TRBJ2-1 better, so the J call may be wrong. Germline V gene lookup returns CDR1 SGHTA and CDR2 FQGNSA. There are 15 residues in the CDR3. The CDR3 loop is CASSSTGTGKGEQFF. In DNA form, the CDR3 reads TGTGCCAGCAGCTCGACAGGGACAGGGAAGGGTGAGCAGTTCTTC.

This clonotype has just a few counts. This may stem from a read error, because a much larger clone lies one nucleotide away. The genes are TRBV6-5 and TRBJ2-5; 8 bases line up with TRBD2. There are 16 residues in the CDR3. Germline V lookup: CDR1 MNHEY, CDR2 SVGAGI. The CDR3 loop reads CASSYSTRGVQEIQYF. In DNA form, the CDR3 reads TGTGCCAGCAGTTACTCGACGCGGGGGGTCCAAGAGATCCAGTACTTC.

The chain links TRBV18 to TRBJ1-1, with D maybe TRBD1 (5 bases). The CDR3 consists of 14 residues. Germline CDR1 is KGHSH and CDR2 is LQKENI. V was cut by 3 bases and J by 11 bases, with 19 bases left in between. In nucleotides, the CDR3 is TGTGCCAGCTCACCGGTGGGGCCTAAGGAGCGGGCTTTCTTT. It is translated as CASSPVGPKERAFF.

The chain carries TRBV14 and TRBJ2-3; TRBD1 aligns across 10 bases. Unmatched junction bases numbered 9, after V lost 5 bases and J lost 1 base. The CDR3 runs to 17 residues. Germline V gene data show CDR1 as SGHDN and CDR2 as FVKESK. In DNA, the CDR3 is TGTGCCAGCAGCGACCAACGTGGGACAGGGGGCACAGATACGCAGTATTTT. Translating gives CASSDQRGTGGTDTQYF.